A single sample is the source of the 8 T cell receptor beta chains below, sequenced in a study of T cell changes during pregnancy in multiple sclerosis. Data came from immunoSEQ multiplex PCR; TCRdb stores just in-frame clones and leaves some out. The sample has about 60,000 clones, around 93% seen once. Source: peripheral blood, taken in the first trimester of pregnancy. These receptors all come from a female donor with multiple sclerosis, enrolled in a pregnancy study.

The chain employs TRBV27 and TRBJ1-4; TRBD1 agrees at 7 bases. Germline CDR1 MNHEY, CDR2 SMNVEV (reference sequence). The CDR3 spans 15 residues. The V gene end was trimmed by 2 bases and the J gene end by 2 bases; junction bases not matched to a gene: 2. CDR3 nucleotide sequence: TGTGCCAGCAGTTTAAGGGGGCAGACTAATGAAAAACTGTTTTTT. It yields the protein CASSLRGQTNEKLFF.

V and J are TRBV19 and TRBJ2-3; TRBD2 agrees at 12 bases. The CDR3 is 19 amino acids. CDR1 LNHDA and CDR2 SQIVND come from the germline V gene (reference sequence). Trimming took 4 bases from V and 3 from J; bases not matched to a gene: 14. This CDR3 is CASSKLAILTSGRTDTQYF. In DNA form, the CDR3 reads TGTGCCAGTAGTAAGCTCGCAATCCTCACTAGCGGGAGGACAGATACGCAGTATTTT.

This chain links TRBV16 with TRBJ1-4; D is unresolved. CDR1 and CDR2 from the germline V gene are KGHSY and FQNENV. The CDR3 extends over 17 amino acids. Trimming shortened V by 0 bases and J by 0 bases, and 11 bases separated the two germline ends. As DNA, the CDR3 is TGTGCCAGCAGCCAATCCGAGGGAAGCCCAACTAATGAAAAACTGTTTTTT. Amino acid sequence: CASSQSEGSPTNEKLFF.

The genes are TRBV4-2 and TRBJ2-3; 8 nucleotides agree with TRBD2. The CDR3 is made up of 16 amino acids. J was trimmed by 1 base and V by 4 bases; bases with no gene match: 7. CDR1 LGHNA and CDR2 YNFKEQ come from the germline V gene. The CDR3 coding sequence is TGTGCCAGCAGCCCAGCAGCGGGAGAGGGCACAGATACGCAGTATTTT. As protein: CASSPAAGEGTDTQYF.

This clone was observed a single time. This chain connects TRBV6-5 to TRBJ2-1; possible D gene TRBD1, 6 bases. CDR3 size: 15 residues. Germline CDR1 reads MNHEY; CDR2 reads SVGAGI. V was trimmed by 4 bases and J by 0 bases, leaving 10 bases between them. CDR3 coding DNA: TGTGCCAGCAGTTCCACAGGGAGCTCCTACAATGAGCAGTTCTTC. This gives the protein CASSSTGSSYNEQFF.

The rearrangement links TRBV28 to TRBJ1-5; possible D gene TRBD1, 5 bases. Germline CDR1 and CDR2: MDHEN and SYDVKM. The CDR3 is made up of 14 amino acids. V gave up 7 bases and J gave up 6 bases, with 16 bases separating them. The CDR3 loop reads CASNPGGFGQPQHF. In DNA, the CDR3 is TGTGCCAGCAACCCCGGGGGTTTCGGTCAGCCCCAGCATTTT.

The chain uses TRBV7-2 and TRBJ2-4; TRBD2 might be the D (5 bases). V lost 3 bases, J lost 1 base, and 10 bases lay in between. The CDR3 has 15 amino acids. Germline-derived CDR1 and CDR2 are SGHTA and FQGNSA. The CDR3 DNA reads as TGTGCCAGCAGCTTTAACTCGGGGGCCAAAAACATTCAGTACTTC. It specifies CASSFNSGAKNIQYF.

This sequence joins TRBV9 and TRBJ1-2, with D possibly matching TRBD1 (6 bases). The CDR3 spans 13 residues. Trimming took 2 bases from V and 8 from J, leaving 13 bases between them. CDR1 and CDR2 (germline): SGDLS, YYNGEE. The CDR3 nucleotides read TGTGCCAGCAGCGTCGGGGGGCTAGGGGGCTACACCTTC. Translated: CASSVGGLGGYTF. The full variable domain, its missing parts supplied by reference TRBV9 and TRBJ1-2, is DSGVTQTPKHLITATGQRVTLRCSPRSGDLSVYWYQQSLDQGLQFLIQYYNGEERAKGNILERFSAQQFPDLHSELNLSSLELGDSALYFCASSVGGLGGYTFGSGTRLTVV.